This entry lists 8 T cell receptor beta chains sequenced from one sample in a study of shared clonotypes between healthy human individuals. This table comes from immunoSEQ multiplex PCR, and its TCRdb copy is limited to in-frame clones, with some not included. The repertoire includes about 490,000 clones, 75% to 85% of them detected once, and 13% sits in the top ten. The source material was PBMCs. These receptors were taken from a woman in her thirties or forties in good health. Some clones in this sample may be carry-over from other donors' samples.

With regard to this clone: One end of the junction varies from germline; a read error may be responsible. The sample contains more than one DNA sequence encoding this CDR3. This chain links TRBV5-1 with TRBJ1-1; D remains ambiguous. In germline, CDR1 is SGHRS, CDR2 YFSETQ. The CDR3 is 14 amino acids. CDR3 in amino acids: CASSPEGATGSAFF. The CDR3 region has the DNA TGTGCCAGTAGCCCGGAGGGCGCCACCGGTTCGGCTTTCTTT. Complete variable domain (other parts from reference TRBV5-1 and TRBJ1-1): KAGVTQTPRYLIKTRGQQVTLSCSPISGHRSVSWYQQTPGQGLQFLFEYFSETQRNKGNFPGRFSGRQFSNSRSEMNVSTLELGDSALYLCASSPEGATGSAFFGQGTRLTVV.

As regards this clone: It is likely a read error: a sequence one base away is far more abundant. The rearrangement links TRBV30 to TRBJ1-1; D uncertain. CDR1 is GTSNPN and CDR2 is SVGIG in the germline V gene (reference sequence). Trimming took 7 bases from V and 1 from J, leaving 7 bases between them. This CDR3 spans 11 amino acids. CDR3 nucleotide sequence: TGTGCCTACGAAACGAACACTGAAGCTTTCTTT. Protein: CAYETNTEAFF.

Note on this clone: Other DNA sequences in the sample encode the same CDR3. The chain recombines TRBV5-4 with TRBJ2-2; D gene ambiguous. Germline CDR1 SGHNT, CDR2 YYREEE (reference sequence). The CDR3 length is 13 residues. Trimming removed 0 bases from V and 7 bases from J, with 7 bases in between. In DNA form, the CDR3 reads TGTGCCAGCAGCTTGGTGGGAAGCGGGGAGCTGTTTTTT. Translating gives CASSLVGSGELFF.

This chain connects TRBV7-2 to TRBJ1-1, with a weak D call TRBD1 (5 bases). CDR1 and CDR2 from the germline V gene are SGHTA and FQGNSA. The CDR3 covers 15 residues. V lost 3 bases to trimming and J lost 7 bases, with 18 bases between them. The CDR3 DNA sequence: TGTGCCAGCAGCTTTGATTACGGGGCGAGGGGTGAAGCTTTCTTT. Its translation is CASSFDYGARGEAFF.

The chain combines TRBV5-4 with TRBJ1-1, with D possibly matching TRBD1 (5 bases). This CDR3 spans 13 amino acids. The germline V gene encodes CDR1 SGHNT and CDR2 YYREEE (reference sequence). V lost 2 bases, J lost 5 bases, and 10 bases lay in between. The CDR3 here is CASSFSGDTEAFF. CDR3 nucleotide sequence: TGTGCCAGCAGCTTTTCGGGGGATACTGAAGCTTTCTTT.

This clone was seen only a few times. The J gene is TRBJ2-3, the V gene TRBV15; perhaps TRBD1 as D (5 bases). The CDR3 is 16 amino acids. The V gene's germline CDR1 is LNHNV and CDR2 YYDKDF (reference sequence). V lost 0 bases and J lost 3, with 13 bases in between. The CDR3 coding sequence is TGTGCCACCAGCAGAGATTTTGCAGGGAAAACAGATACGCAGTATTTT. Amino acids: CATSRDFAGKTDTQYF.

This chain's CDR3 is CASSPRGGGDEKLFF. CDR3 DNA sequence: TGCGCCAGCAGCCCGAGAGGTGGGGGAGACGAAAAACTGTTTTTT. J is TRBJ1-4 and V is TRBV5-1; possible D gene TRBD1, 5 bases. The CDR3 contains 15 residues. Trimming removed 4 bases from V and 8 bases from J, with 18 bases in between. The germline V gene has CDR1 SGHRS and CDR2 YFSETQ.

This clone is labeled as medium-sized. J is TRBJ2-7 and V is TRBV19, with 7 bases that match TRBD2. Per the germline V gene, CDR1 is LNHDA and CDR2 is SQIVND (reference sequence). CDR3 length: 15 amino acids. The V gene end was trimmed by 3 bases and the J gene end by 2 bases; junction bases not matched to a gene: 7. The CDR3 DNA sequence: TGTGCCAGTAGTATTGGGTCGGGAGGCCCCTACGAGCAGTACTTC. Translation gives CASSIGSGGPYEQYF.